In its sample, the clone carrying this T cell receptor (beta chain) was seen a few times. Its cognate antigen is unknown. This entry comes from a study of cytomegalovirus exposure and HLA in healthy donors. The study, taken as a whole, reports: Among TCR beta chains, those listed as cytomegalovirus-associated numbered some 170.

Primers: 60 Vbeta forward and 13 Jbeta reverse. The table came from immunoSEQ multiplex PCR; TCRdb's copy has only in-frame clones and leaves some out. Among under 200,000 clones listed, approximately 84% were seen once. Trimming pared 4 bases from V and 4 bases from J, leaving 17 bases between. CDR1 SNHLY and CDR2 FYNNEI come from the germline V gene. The CDR3 is 17 amino acids. The rearrangement uses TRBV2 and TRBJ1-6; maybe TRBD1 (5 bases). The sample consisted of PBMCs. This TCR was sampled from a male donor in good health and CMV-seropositive. The CDR3 bases are TGTGCCAGCAGTGGATCCCCCAGGACACATTATAATTCACCCCTCCACTTT. It codes for CASSGSPRTHYNSPLHF.